These 19 T cell receptor beta chains were sequenced from one sample in a study of CD4+ T cells in melanoma. The assay was immunoSEQ multiplex PCR, and TCRdb's table has in-frame clones only and misses some. The sample has 15,000 to 20,000 clones; roughly 80% are singletons. Sequences were obtained from cells from a culture (not recorded whether cultured in vitro). The receptors stem from a human donor with melanoma.

This chain's CDR3 is CASSLFGGGTEAFF. The CDR3 coding sequence is TGCGCCAGCAGCTTGTTTGGTGGCGGCACTGAAGCTTTCTTT. The chain couples TRBV5-1 to TRBJ1-1; D gene uncertain. The CDR3 runs 14 residues. V lost 1 base, J lost 4 bases, and 11 bases lay in between. Germline V CDR1 and CDR2: SGHRS, YFSETQ.

This clone was seen only once. The V and J genes are TRBV30 and TRBJ1-3, with a possible D match to TRBD1 (6 bases). The germline V and J ends were trimmed by 4 bases and 6 bases, with 16 bases remaining between them. The CDR3 spans 14 residues. The germline CDR1 and CDR2 sequences are GTSNPN and SVGIG (reference sequence). The CDR3 DNA follows: TGTGCCTGGACTGGGGGCGGTAGGATAAACACCATATATTTT. Translating it yields CAWTGGGRINTIYF.

This clone showed up just a few times. The chain uses TRBV5-5 and TRBJ2-2; D remains ambiguous. The CDR3 runs 12 residues. Trimming took off 5 bases at V and 7 bases at J, with 9 bases between the two ends. The germline V gene encodes CDR1 SGHKS and CDR2 YYEKEE (reference sequence). CDR3 coding DNA: TGTGCCAGCAGTTGGGTAGGCGGGGAGCTGTTTTTT. Amino acid sequence: CASSWVGGELFF.

DNA of the CDR3: TGTGCCAGCAGCCTTTGGCCAGAGACCCAGTACTTC. Encoded protein: CASSLWPETQYF. V is TRBV2 and J is TRBJ2-5; D is unresolved. Trimming took 6 bases from V and 4 from J, leaving 9 bases between them. Germline V gene lookup returns CDR1 SNHLY and CDR2 FYNNEI. The CDR3 runs 12 residues.

V gene TRBV6-5 combines with J gene TRBJ2-1; TRBD1 agrees at 9 bases. This CDR3 is built from 14 residues. Trimming cost V 6 bases and J 9 bases; bases outside gene matches: 9. Germline V gives CDR1 MNHEY, CDR2 SVGAGI. In DNA, the CDR3 is TGTGCCAGCAGGGGGACAGGGCGGTCCGGTGAGCAGTTCTTC. Protein sequence: CASRGTGRSGEQFF.

The genes are TRBV4-1 and TRBJ1-4; TRBD1 matches at 7 bases. V lost 3 bases, J lost 2 bases, and 12 bases stayed unmatched. This CDR3 is 18 amino acids long. Germline CDR1 MGHRA, CDR2 YSYEKL. The CDR3 nucleotides read TGCGCCAGCAGCCACCAGACAGGGAGTGGCAGGACTAATGAAAAACTGTTTTTT. Its translation: CASSHQTGSGRTNEKLFF.

The chain has TRBV5-8 and TRBJ1-2; 7 bases map to TRBD1. The germline CDR1 and CDR2 sequences are SGHTS and YDEGEE. Trimming took 7 bases from V and 3 from J; bases not matched to a gene: 9. The CDR3 contains 14 residues. The CDR3 region is CASGVTGLDYGYTF. The CDR3 region has the DNA TGTGCCAGCGGCGTGACAGGGCTCGACTATGGCTACACCTTC.

V usage is TRBV5-1 and J usage is TRBJ2-1, with D possibly matching TRBD1 (6 bases). The germline CDR1 and CDR2 sequences are SGHRS and YFSETQ. CDR3 length: 12 amino acids. V was pared by 4 bases and J by 6 bases, with 8 bases between. The CDR3 here is CASSEQGNEQFF. As DNA, the CDR3 is TGCGCCAGCAGCGAACAGGGCAATGAGCAGTTCTTC.

The chain recombines TRBV6-1 with TRBJ2-1; D ambiguous. V was trimmed by 1 base and J by 7 bases, leaving 8 bases between them. The CDR3 runs to 13 residues. CDR1 MNHNS and CDR2 SASEGT come from the germline V gene. CDR3 bases: TGTGCCAGCAGTGAAGTTTGGGGTAATGAGCAGTTCTTC. This sequence encodes CASSEVWGNEQFF.

The chain carries TRBV5-1 and TRBJ2-7; unclear D gene. V dropped 0 bases and J dropped 2 bases, with 6 bases sitting between them. The CDR3 has 13 amino acids. CDR1 is SGHRS, CDR2 YFSETQ, per germline. CDR3 protein: CASSLGRPYEQYF. The CDR3 coding sequence is TGCGCCAGCAGCTTGGGGCGTCCCTACGAGCAGTACTTC.

The chain employs TRBV6-5 and TRBJ2-3, with a weak D call TRBD1 (6 bases). From germline, CDR1 is MNHEY and CDR2 SVGAGI. V lost 5 bases and J 5 bases, leaving 17 bases between the germline ends. The CDR3 is made up of 15 amino acids. CDR3 coding DNA: TGTGCCAGCAGTATACAGGGCGCTCAAGGAGATACGCAGTATTTT. Residues: CASSIQGAQGDTQYF.

The chain uses TRBV5-1 and TRBJ2-7; either TRBD1 or TRBD2 may supply D (6 bases each). V was clipped by 0 bases and J by 7 bases, with 17 bases between them. The germline V gene encodes CDR1 SGHRS and CDR2 YFSETQ. This CDR3 is built from 15 residues. The CDR3 bases are TGCGCCAGCAGCTTGGCCCGGGGGCGAACGTCAGAGCAGTACTTC. It specifies CASSLARGRTSEQYF.

This chain connects TRBV4-1 to TRBJ2-7; D is perhaps TRBD2 (6 bases). V was shortened by 4 bases and J by 3 bases, with 13 bases between the two germline ends. CDR1 and CDR2 (germline): MGHRA, YSYEKL. This CDR3 is 14 amino acids long. The CDR3: CASSLGGAGYEQYF. In DNA form, the CDR3 reads TGCGCCAGCAGCCTCGGCGGGGCCGGCTACGAGCAGTACTTC.

This chain uses TRBV5-1 with TRBJ1-2; TRBD1 matches 8 bases. V gave up 4 bases and J gave up 4 bases; unmatched junction bases: 6. Germline V CDR1 and CDR2: SGHRS, YFSETQ. This CDR3 spans 14 amino acids. The CDR3 DNA follows: TGCGCCAGCAGCGTATCCGGGACAGGCTATGGCTACACCTTC. Its translation: CASSVSGTGYGYTF.

The genes are TRBV10-3 and TRBJ2-1; tentatively, D is TRBD1 or TRBD2 (5 bases each). CDR3 length: 13 residues. Germline V lookup: CDR1 ENHRY, CDR2 SYGVKD. V lost 5 bases, J lost 7 bases, and 12 bases lay in between. The CDR3 DNA reads TGTGCCATCAGTTACAGGACGGGGAATGAGCAGTTCTTC. Its translation: CAISYRTGNEQFF.

This clone was recorded a few times. The V call is TRBV7-8, the J call TRBJ2-1; D tentatively reads TRBD1 or TRBD2 (6 bases each). The length of the CDR3 is 17 residues. CDR1 is SGHVS, CDR2 FQNEAQ, per germline. The V and J ends lost 5 bases and 3 bases respectively, with 20 bases between them. CDR3 DNA: TGTGCCAGCAGCCCCCCCCTCCGACTAGGGGGCTACAATGAGCAGTTCTTC. Translation: CASSPPLRLGGYNEQFF.

The V and J genes are TRBV19 and TRBJ1-2; D is perhaps TRBD1 (6 bases). This CDR3 is built from 12 residues. CDR1 LNHDA and CDR2 SQIVND come from the germline V gene (reference sequence). V was clipped by 5 bases and J by 9 bases, with 13 bases between them. In nucleotides, the CDR3 is TGTGCCAGTAGTTTCCGGGACACCAGCTACACCTTC. Its protein is CASSFRDTSYTF.

This chain links TRBV19 with TRBJ1-5, with 9 positions matching TRBD1. The length of the CDR3 is 14 residues. Trimming removed 5 bases from V and 7 bases from J; junction bases left unmatched: 6. CDR1 is LNHDA, CDR2 SQIVND, per germline (reference sequence). CDR3 coding DNA: TGTGCCAGTAGTGTCGGGACAGGGAGACAGCCCCAGCATTTT. This codes for CASSVGTGRQPQHF.

This clone has only a few counts. This chain connects TRBV11-3 to TRBJ2-2, with D uncertain. CDR3 length equals 13 residues. The V end was cut by 1 base, the J end by 6 bases, with 6 bases between. CDR1 and CDR2 from the germline V gene are SGHNT and YENEEA. CDR3 residues: CASSLVGSGELFF. Here the CDR3 DNA reads TGTGCCAGCAGCTTAGTTGGTTCCGGGGAGCTGTTTTTT.